What follows are 7 T cell receptor beta chains derived from one specimen sequenced in a study of cytomegalovirus exposure and HLA in healthy donors. TCRdb keeps only in-frame clones here, not all; method: immunoSEQ multiplex PCR. Of hundreds of thousands of clones in the sample, 86% are singletons; the top ten hold about 0.8%. Sequenced: PBMCs. The receptors originated from a woman aged 18 to 35 in good health and CMV-seronegative.

This rearrangement joins TRBV5-1 to TRBJ1-1; a weak D match, TRBD1 (5 bases). Trimming pared 0 bases from V and 5 bases from J, leaving 11 bases between. The CDR3 totals 14 residues. Germline V lookup: CDR1 SGHRS, CDR2 YFSETQ. The chain's CDR3 is CASSLDYRGTEAFF. The CDR3 bases are TGCGCCAGCAGCTTGGATTACCGGGGGACTGAAGCTTTCTTT.

This clone has only one observation. This sequence joins TRBV28 and TRBJ1-2; no definite D call. V was cut by 5 bases and J by 1 base, with 14 bases left in between. The germline V gene encodes CDR1 MDHEN and CDR2 SYDVKM. This CDR3 is built from 15 residues. This chain's CDR3 is CASSPTEWRNYGYTF. Here the CDR3 DNA reads TGTGCCAGCAGTCCCACGGAGTGGCGTAACTATGGCTACACCTTC.

This clone has only one observation. Different DNA sequences within this sample yield the same CDR3. The V and J genes are TRBV27 and TRBJ1-5; TRBD1 might be the D (5 bases). The V gene lost 2 bases and the J gene lost 4 bases, with 9 bases spanning the gap. There are 14 residues in the CDR3. Germline loops: CDR1 MNHEY, CDR2 SMNVEV (reference sequence). Here the CDR3 reads CASSLQGSNQPQHF. The CDR3 DNA follows: TGTGCCAGCAGTTTACAGGGATCGAATCAGCCCCAGCATTTT.

The gene calls are TRBV5-1 and TRBJ2-6, with TRBD1 matching 7 bases. The length of the CDR3 is 15 residues. V was pared by 3 bases and J by 0 bases, with 0 bases of the junction left unmatched. Germline values: CDR1 SGHRS, CDR2 YFSETQ. This CDR3 reads CASSWDSSGANVLTF. The DNA for the CDR3 is TGCGCCAGCAGCTGGGACAGCTCTGGGGCCAACGTCCTGACTTTC. The entire variable domain, with the rest obtained from reference TRBV5-1 and TRBJ2-6, is as follows: KAGVTQTPRYLIKTRGQQVTLSCSPISGHRSVSWYQQTPGQGLQFLFEYFSETQRNKGNFPGRFSGRQFSNSRSEMNVSTLELGDSALYLCASSWDSSGANVLTFGAGSRLTVL.

V is TRBV6-1 and J is TRBJ1-1; tentative D call: TRBD1 (6 bases). This CDR3 has 13 amino acids. Germline V gene sequence: CDR1 MNHNS, CDR2 SASEGT. Trimming left V 1 base short and J 11 bases short, with 14 bases between. The DNA of the CDR3 is TGTGCCAGCAGTGAAGGGGACACCCCGCGGGCTTTCTTT. Protein: CASSEGDTPRAFF.

V and J are TRBV5-1 and TRBJ2-2; 11 positions agree with TRBD1. This CDR3 comprises 16 residues. V was clipped by 4 bases and J by 7 bases; unmatched bases: 9. Germline-derived CDR1 and CDR2 are SGHRS and YFSETQ. For the CDR3, the DNA is TGCGCCAGCAGCAAGCAAAGGACAGGGGGCCTCGGGGAGCTGTTTTTT. It specifies CASSKQRTGGLGELFF. The entire variable domain, with the rest obtained from reference TRBV5-1 and TRBJ2-2, is as follows: KAGVTQTPRYLIKTRGQQVTLSCSPISGHRSVSWYQQTPGQGLQFLFEYFSETQRNKGNFPGRFSGRQFSNSRSEMNVSTLELGDSALYLCASSKQRTGGLGELFFGEGSRLTVL.

The CDR3 spells CASSLFAGGEGELFF. The CDR3 DNA is TGCGCCAGCAGCCTATTTGCAGGGGGCGAAGGGGAGCTGTTTTTT. The chain couples TRBV5-1 to TRBJ2-2; TRBD1 matches 8 bases. V was clipped by 4 bases and J by 8 bases; unmatched bases: 10. This CDR3 has 15 residues. CDR1 is SGHRS, CDR2 YFSETQ, per germline. The full variable domain, with the rest looked up from reference TRBV5-1 and TRBJ2-2, is KAGVTQTPRYLIKTRGQQVTLSCSPISGHRSVSWYQQTPGQGLQFLFEYFSETQRNKGNFPGRFSGRQFSNSRSEMNVSTLELGDSALYLCASSLFAGGEGELFFGEGSRLTVL.